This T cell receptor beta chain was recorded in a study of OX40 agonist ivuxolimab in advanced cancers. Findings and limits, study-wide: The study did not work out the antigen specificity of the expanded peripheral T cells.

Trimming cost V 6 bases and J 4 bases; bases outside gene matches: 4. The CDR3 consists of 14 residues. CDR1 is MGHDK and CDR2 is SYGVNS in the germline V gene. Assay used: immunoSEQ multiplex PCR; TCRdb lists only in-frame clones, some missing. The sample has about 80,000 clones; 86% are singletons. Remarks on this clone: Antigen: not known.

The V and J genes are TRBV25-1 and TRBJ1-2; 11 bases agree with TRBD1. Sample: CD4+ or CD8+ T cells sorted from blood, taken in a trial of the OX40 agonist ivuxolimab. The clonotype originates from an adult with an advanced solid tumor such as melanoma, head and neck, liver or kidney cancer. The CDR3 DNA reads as TGTGCCAGCAGAGGGACAGGGGGAAGCTATGGCTACACCTTC. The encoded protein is CASRGTGGSYGYTF.